The rows below give T cell receptor beta chains drawn from one sample of a study of regulatory T cells in long-lasting Graves disease. MiXCR, applied by TCRdb to the multiplex PCR reads, yields one record per CDR3 protein. The sample comprises approximately 380,000 distinct CDR3 sequences, less than 25% of which are singletons, and 20% to 25% rests with the top ten. Material: peripheral blood mononuclear cells (PBMCs), obtained when the disease was refractory, from a patient treated with antithyroid drugs. The receptors were gathered from a female donor with Graves disease. The conserved cysteine and the conserved F or W are not part of the CDR3 here. Expanded clones are given a class, and other clones once, few, many or no size at all.

V gene	J gene	clone size	CDR3 protein
TRBV4-2	TRBJ1-2	NA	ASSQGDSGDYGYT
TRBV2	TRBJ1-1	many	ASRDTENTEAF
TRBV7-9	TRBJ1-2	many	ASRYTAASNYGYT
TRBV12-3/TRBV12-4	TRBJ2-5	many	ASCRGVETQY
TRBV6-2/TRBV6-3	TRBJ2-7	many	ASRDTSYEQY
TRBV24-1	TRBJ2-2	many	ATSLGPWGELF
TRBV27	TRBJ2-2	NA	ASSLLAGVAGELF
TRBV6-4	TRBJ2-3	few	ASSVTAGSTDTQY
TRBV7-8	TRBJ2-1	NA	ASSSGPLDEQF
TRBV28	TRBJ2-3	NA	ASSFHHTSGSTDTQY
TRBV25-1	TRBJ2-5	NA	TSNPTPPSGFEETQY
TRBV12-3/TRBV12-4	TRBJ2-1	NA	ASSFWEGLGIEQF
TRBV11-2	TRBJ1-5	many	ASSSPRTVVHQPQH
TRBV4-2	TRBJ1-2	NA	ASSQGDRGLDGYT
TRBV11-2	TRBJ2-2	NA	ASSLGYSSGELF
TRBV30	TRBJ1-6	few	AWSVQSGVSPLH
TRBV5-1	TRBJ2-5	NA	ASSLALAPRGETQY
TRBV6-1	TRBJ1-5	few	ASRVGGGNQPQH
TRBV7-2	TRBJ2-7	few	ASTPEGTGSYEQY
TRBV6-9	TRBJ2-2	few	ASSYSPLLATRELF
TRBV28	TRBJ1-2	many	ASSFSTGQAGGYT
TRBV12-3/TRBV12-4	TRBJ1-1	many	ASRNVGNTEAF
TRBV6-1	TRBJ1-5	many	ASRSVGGAHQPQH
TRBV20-1	TRBJ1-5	few	SARDGQLGNQPQH
TRBV6-5	TRBJ2-2	NA	ASSYETALGFTGELF
TRBV5-1	TRBJ2-1	NA	ASSLDSGTTYNEQF